The 21 T cell receptor beta chains presented below share a single source sample, sequenced in a study of control samples from healthy donors and cancer patients. The data were produced by immunoSEQ multiplex PCR, yet TCRdb's version contains in-frame clones alone and is incomplete. The profile covers about 130,000 clones, with 80% to 95% appearing a single time and more than 2% taken by the ten largest. Sequencing input: blood. These receptors all stem from a man aged 18-30 years in good health.

V gene TRBV18 combines with J gene TRBJ2-3; 9 nucleotides agree with TRBD1. V lost 6 bases to trimming and J lost 0 bases; unmatched junction nucleotides: 13. The CDR3 consists of 18 residues. CDR1 is KGHSH, CDR2 LQKENI, per germline. CDR3 coding DNA: TGTGCCAGCTCGCCGGACAGGGGCGGGAGCCTAAGCACAGATACGCAGTATTTT. Protein product: CASSPDRGGSLSTDTQYF.

CDR3 sequence: CASSTPHAGHNEQYF. CDR3 coding DNA: TGTGCCAGCAGTACACCTCATGCAGGGCACAACGAGCAGTACTTC. V usage is TRBV6-5 and J usage is TRBJ2-7; D perhaps matches TRBD1 (5 bases). Germline values: CDR1 MNHEY, CDR2 SVGAGI. This CDR3 comprises 15 residues. V shed 5 bases and J shed 5 bases, with 19 bases lying between them.

The chain couples TRBV4-1 to TRBJ2-1; D not certain. Germline lookup yields CDR1 MGHRA and CDR2 YSYEKL. The V and J ends lost 1 base and 5 bases respectively, with 6 bases between them. The CDR3 contains 13 residues. The CDR3 nucleotides read TGCGCCAGCAGCCAAGTTCAGGACAATGAGCAGTTCTTC. This gives the protein CASSQVQDNEQFF.

This chain connects TRBV3-1 (or the pseudogene TRBV3-2) to TRBJ1-2; 7 bases are shared with TRBD1. Germline loops: CDR1 LGHDT, CDR2 YNNKEL (reference sequence). Trimming at V came to 4 bases and at J to 2 bases, leaving 7 bases not matched to a gene. The CDR3 covers 15 residues. The CDR3 is CASSLNGQANYGYTF. The DNA of the CDR3 is TGTGCCAGCAGCCTGAACGGACAGGCAAACTATGGCTACACCTTC.

The CDR3 spells CASSIVTGELFF. The CDR3 region has the DNA TGCGCCAGCTCGATAGTTACCGGGGAGCTGTTTTTT. The rearrangement uses TRBV5-1 and TRBJ2-2; D unresolved. CDR3 length: 12 amino acids. Trimming stripped 7 bases from V and 5 bases from J, with 9 bases between. CDR1 SGHRS and CDR2 YFSETQ come from the germline V gene. Variable domain in full (rest from reference TRBV5-1 and TRBJ2-2): KAGVTQTPRYLIKTRGQQVTLSCSPISGHRSVSWYQQTPGQGLQFLFEYFSETQRNKGNFPGRFSGRQFSNSRSEMNVSTLELGDSALYLCASSIVTGELFFGEGSRLTVL.

By sample share, this clone is medium-sized. This chain uses TRBV25-1 with TRBJ2-2, with TRBD1 matching over 9 bases. The length of the CDR3 is 16 residues. J was trimmed by 4 bases and V by 3 bases; bases with no gene match: 6. Germline CDR1 and CDR2: MGHDK and SYGVNS. The CDR3 DNA sequence: TGTGCCAGCAGTGACCCCGGGACAGGGAGCACCGGGGAGCTGTTTTTT. Translating it yields CASSDPGTGSTGELFF.

This rearrangement joins TRBV7-9 to TRBJ1-1; D ambiguous. The CDR3 contains 13 residues. In germline, CDR1 is SEHNR, CDR2 FQNEAQ (reference sequence). V was shortened by 5 bases and J by 1 base, with 8 bases between the two germline ends. The CDR3 DNA reads as TGTGCCAGCAGCCTTAACTCGAACACTGAAGCTTTCTTT. Encoded protein: CASSLNSNTEAFF.

The rearrangement uses TRBV18 and TRBJ1-3; D is ambiguous. Germline V CDR1 and CDR2: KGHSH, LQKENI. Trimming took 6 bases from V and 0 from J, leaving 9 bases between them. The CDR3 has 14 residues. The DNA for the CDR3 is TGTGCCAGCTCCCTCGGGAACTCTGGAAACACCATATATTTT. Amino acid sequence: CASSLGNSGNTIYF.

V is TRBV18 and J is TRBJ2-3; the D gene is possibly TRBD2 (5 bases). The CDR3 totals 19 residues. V was shortened by 3 bases and J by 0 bases, with 22 bases between the two germline ends. Germline V gives CDR1 KGHSH, CDR2 LQKENI. The CDR3 nucleotides are TGTGCCAGCTCACCGATCGGTCCGGGAAGCGGAACTAGCACAGATACGCAGTATTTT. Translated, it gives CASSPIGPGSGTSTDTQYF.

This chain uses TRBV3-1 (or the pseudogene TRBV3-2) with TRBJ2-6; D may be TRBD1 (5 bases). The CDR3 has 15 residues. V gave up 2 bases and J gave up 2 bases, with 7 bases separating them. CDR1 and CDR2 from the germline V gene are LGHDT and YNNKEL (reference sequence). This CDR3 reads CASSQLGAGANVLTF. The DNA for the CDR3 is TGTGCCAGCAGCCAACTAGGGGCTGGGGCCAACGTCCTGACTTTC.

V gene TRBV19 combines with J gene TRBJ1-1, with D perhaps TRBD1 (6 bases). V was cut by 7 bases and J by 5 bases, with 17 bases left in between. Germline V gene sequence: CDR1 LNHDA, CDR2 SQIVND (reference sequence). CDR3 length equals 14 residues. CDR3 region: CASKGGSTGTEAFF. CDR3 nucleotide sequence: TGTGCCAGTAAGGGGGGCAGTACGGGGACTGAAGCTTTCTTT.

The chain carries TRBV29-1 and TRBJ2-5; TRBD1 is a possible D gene (6 bases). CDR1 is SQVTM and CDR2 is ANQGSEA in the germline V gene. This CDR3 region has 17 residues. Trimming stripped 3 bases from V and 0 bases from J, with 20 bases between. CDR3 residues: CSVDLSPPRGYQETQYF. The CDR3 nucleotides read TGCAGCGTTGATCTTTCCCCCCCCAGGGGATACCAAGAGACCCAGTACTTC.

The CDR3 region is CASSSPGELFF. The CDR3 coding sequence is TGTGCCAGCAGTTCTCCCGGGGAGCTGTTTTTT. V and J are TRBV6-6 and TRBJ2-2; D not certain. V was cut by 4 bases and J by 6 bases, with 3 bases left in between. CDR1 is MNHNY and CDR2 is SVGAGI in the germline V gene (reference sequence). The CDR3 is made up of 11 amino acids.

This clone has a single count. The chain employs TRBV3-1 (or the pseudogene TRBV3-2) and TRBJ1-6, with a possible D match to TRBD1 (5 bases). V gave up 6 bases and J gave up 14 bases, with 23 bases separating them. Per the germline V gene, CDR1 is LGHDT and CDR2 is YNNKEL (reference sequence). This CDR3 region has 15 residues. The CDR3 region has the DNA TGTGCCAGCAGGCGGGACGGAACGAAGCGGGGGACCCTCCACTTT. Its translation is CASRRDGTKRGTLHF.

V and J are TRBV4-3 and TRBJ2-7; no clear D. This CDR3 spans 17 amino acids. The V end lost 1 base, the J end lost 5 bases, and 21 bases lay between the germline ends. The germline V gene has CDR1 LGHNA and CDR2 YSLEER. The CDR3 sequence is CASSQAGSVGLGHEQYV. Here the CDR3 DNA reads TGCGCCAGCAGCCAAGCGGGCAGTGTGGGTCTCGGCCACGAGCAGTACGTC.

This clone has just one count. The chain carries TRBV19 and TRBJ1-5; D is undetermined. CDR1 is LNHDA and CDR2 is SQIVND in the germline V gene (reference sequence). This CDR3 region has 14 residues. Trimming left V 3 bases short and J 5 bases short, with 11 bases between. The CDR3 is CASSMGRTDQPQHF. CDR3 nucleotide sequence: TGTGCCAGTAGTATGGGCAGGACCGATCAGCCCCAGCATTTT.

The rearrangement links TRBV7-9 to TRBJ1-1, with D unresolved. V was cut by 1 base and J by 0 bases, with 18 bases left in between. The CDR3 is 18 amino acids. The germline gives CDR1 SEHNR, CDR2 FQNEAQ (reference sequence). The CDR3 loop is CASSLVGRGRSMNTEAFF. The CDR3 bases are TGTGCCAGCAGCTTAGTCGGTCGCGGCAGGAGCATGAACACTGAAGCTTTCTTT.

The chain recombines TRBV5-6 with TRBJ2-1, with no clear D. Germline CDR1 is SGHDT and CDR2 is YYEEEE. CDR3 length: 14 residues. The V gene lost 2 bases and the J gene lost 2 bases, with 8 bases spanning the gap. CDR3 loop: CASSFDTTYNEQFF. The DNA for the CDR3 is TGTGCCAGCAGCTTTGACACCACCTACAATGAGCAGTTCTTC.

The J gene is TRBJ2-1, the V gene TRBV7-9; D assignment may be TRBD1 or TRBD2 (5 bases each). This CDR3 has 12 residues. Trimming shortened V by 1 base and J by 9 bases, and 7 bases separated the two germline ends. The germline V gene has CDR1 SEHNR and CDR2 FQNEAQ (reference sequence). Written as DNA, the CDR3 is TGTGCCAGCAGCTTAGGGGGGTTTGAGCAGTTCTTC. Protein sequence: CASSLGGFEQFF.

The chain couples TRBV29-1 to TRBJ2-7, with TRBD1 as a possible D gene (5 bases). Per germline, CDR1 SQVTM and CDR2 ANQGSEA. CDR3 length equals 11 residues. Trimming took off 6 bases at V and 7 bases at J, with 13 bases between the two ends. In DNA, the CDR3 is TGCAGCGTAGCAGGGTTCGGGGAGCAGTACTTC. It encodes CSVAGFGEQYF.

The chain links TRBV29-1 to TRBJ1-1; the D is unclear. The ends were cut back, 3 bases at V and 4 bases at J, with 9 bases in the middle. The CDR3 is 12 amino acids. Germline loops: CDR1 SQVTM, CDR2 ANQGSEA. Here the CDR3 DNA reads TGCAGCGTTGATACCTTGGGCACTGAAGCTTTCTTT. It codes for CSVDTLGTEAFF.